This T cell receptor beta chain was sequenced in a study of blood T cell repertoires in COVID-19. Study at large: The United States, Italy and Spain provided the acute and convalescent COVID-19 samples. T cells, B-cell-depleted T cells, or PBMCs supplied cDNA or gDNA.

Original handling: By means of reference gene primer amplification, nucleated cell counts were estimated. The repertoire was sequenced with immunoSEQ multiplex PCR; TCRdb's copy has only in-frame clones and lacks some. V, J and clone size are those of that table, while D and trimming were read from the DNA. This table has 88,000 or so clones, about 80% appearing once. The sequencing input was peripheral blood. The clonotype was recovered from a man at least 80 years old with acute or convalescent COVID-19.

CDR3 in amino acids: CASSPDTGRVETQYF. The DNA of the CDR3 is TGTGCCAGCAGCCCGGACACAGGGCGGGTAGAGACCCAGTACTTC. The genes are TRBV5-4 and TRBJ2-5; D perhaps matches TRBD1 (6 bases). The CDR3 has 15 residues. With 4 bases removed from V and 4 bases from J, the gap between germline ends came to 17 bases. The germline gives CDR1 SGHNT, CDR2 YYREEE (reference sequence).